This TCR beta chain was recorded in a study of T cells after yellow fever vaccination. Overall study findings and caveats: Most primary-vaccination clones recurred post-booster (about 96% CD4, roughly 90% CD8).

TCRdb reprocessed the 5' RACE reads with MiXCR, giving one entry per CDR3 protein. The repertoire holds 450,000 to 650,000 distinct CDR3 sequences, with roughly 14% as singletons. This CDR3 region has 15 residues. Trimming removed 8 bases from V and 3 bases from J; junction bases left unmatched: 11. Germline V gene sequence: CDR1 LNHDA, CDR2 SQIVND (reference sequence). This clonotype was seen only a few times. Its antigen is as yet unknown. The chain combines TRBV19 with TRBJ2-7; 9 nucleotides agree with TRBD1. The TCR originated in a man aged 30 to 45 who received the YFV17D yellow fever vaccine. Source: PBMCs, taken on the day of the yellow fever booster vaccination. The CDR3 here is CASGAGTGPFYEQYF. The DNA for the CDR3 is TGTGCCAGTGGGGCCGGGACAGGGCCTTTCTACGAGCAGTACTTC.